The following is a T cell receptor (beta chain) sequence with its context. The antigen is unknown. This sample is part of a study of early T cells in non-severe SARS-CoV-2 infection. Study-wide background: Chains stayed unpaired after sequencing of bulk RNA from unsorted whole blood.

Study results and limitations: There was a bias toward anti-spike CD8 responses in VDJdb matching, which missed private and CD4 specificities.

TCRdb called the 5' RACE reads again in MiXCR, with one record for every CDR3 protein. The repertoire consists of around 67,000 distinct CDR3 sequences, with about 10% occurring once and the leading ten covering 4.5% to 7%. The CDR3 has 12 residues. V was trimmed by 1 base and J by 4 bases, leaving 8 bases between them. In germline, CDR1 is DFQATT, CDR2 SNEGSKA (reference sequence). This sequence was found in an adult who was a healthcare worker with PCR-confirmed SARS-CoV-2 infection or an uninfected control (not recorded which). Material: whole blood, obtained at baseline. The gene calls are TRBV20-1 and TRBJ2-7, with a possible D match to TRBD1 (5 bases). The DNA for the CDR3 is TGCAGTGCTAGAGGGGCAGGGTACGAGCAGTACTTC. This codes for CSARGAGYEQYF.